This section outlines one T cell receptor (beta chain) sequence together with its context. The antigen remains unidentified. This CDR3 contains 14 residues. Germline CDR1 reads SGHTA; CDR2 reads FQGTGA. V lost 0 bases and J 10 bases, leaving 12 bases between the germline ends. All the donors were Caucasian adults who lived in Nashville, Tennessee. In the original processing: With immunoSEQ giving junction-only sequences and no quality scores, filtering differed. The data were produced by immunoSEQ multiplex PCR, yet TCRdb's version contains in-frame clones alone and is incomplete. The V and J calls and clone size come from that table; D and trimming were worked out from the DNA. The data show about 600,000 clones, with around 97% seen just once and roughly 0.055% held by the top ten. These data belong to a study of shared clonotypes between healthy human individuals. Broader study findings: Rarefaction showed sorted-subset sequencing was incomplete despite large depth. The diversity represented, both genetic and in exposure history, was limited by few donors.

The sequencing input was naive CD4+ T cells sorted from blood. Subset meaning: CD45RA+ positively selected. The clonotype comes from a young woman in good health. The chain uses TRBV7-3 and TRBJ2-2; TRBD1 might be the D (5 bases). As DNA, the CDR3 is TGTGCCAGCAGCTTAACGAGGACAACGCCGGAGCTGTTTTTT. Translated: CASSLTRTTPELFF.